The T cell receptor beta chain described here comes from a study of response to subunit inactivated influenza vaccine. Study-wide results and limits: After each seasonal influenza vaccination, few new T cells are recruited, the authors suggested.

Regarding this clonotype: No antigen is known for it.

TCRdb used MiXCR to reprocess the RT-PCR reads, holding one entry per CDR3 protein. The table records 610,000 or so distinct CDR3 sequences, around 13% of them present only once. The length of the CDR3 is 17 residues. V was clipped by 4 bases and J by 2 bases, with 21 bases between them. From germline, CDR1 is SGHKS and CDR2 YYEKEE (reference sequence). The sample here was PBMCs from blood, taken less than 13 days after vaccination. The TCR sequence derives from a man aged 50-60 years who received an inactivated influenza vaccine. The V call is TRBV5-5, the J call TRBJ1-2; the D is unclear. CDR3 DNA sequence: TGTGCCAGCAGCCCGGTCCGGGCTATCACTGGGAACTATGGCTACACCTTC. Its protein product is CASSPVRAITGNYGYTF.